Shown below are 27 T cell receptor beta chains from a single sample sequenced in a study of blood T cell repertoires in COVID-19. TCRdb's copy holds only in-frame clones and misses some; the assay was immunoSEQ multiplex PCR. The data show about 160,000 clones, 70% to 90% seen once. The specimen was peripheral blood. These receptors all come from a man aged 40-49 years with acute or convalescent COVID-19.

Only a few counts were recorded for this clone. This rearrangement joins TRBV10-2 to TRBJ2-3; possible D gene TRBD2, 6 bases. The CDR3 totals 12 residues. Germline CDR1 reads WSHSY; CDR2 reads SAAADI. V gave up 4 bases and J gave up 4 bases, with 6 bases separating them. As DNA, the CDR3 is TGCGCCAGCAGTGGGGGGGCAGATACGCAGTATTTT. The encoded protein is CASSGGADTQYF.

The CDR3 coding sequence is TGTGCCGGGCGGGGACAGTTGAACACTGAAGCTTTCTTT. Protein sequence: CAGRGQLNTEAFF. The chain links TRBV6-5 to TRBJ1-1; 7 bases are shared with TRBD1. J lost 0 bases, V lost 11 bases, and 6 bases had no gene match. The CDR3 extends over 13 amino acids. Germline-derived CDR1 and CDR2 are MNHEY and SVGAGI.

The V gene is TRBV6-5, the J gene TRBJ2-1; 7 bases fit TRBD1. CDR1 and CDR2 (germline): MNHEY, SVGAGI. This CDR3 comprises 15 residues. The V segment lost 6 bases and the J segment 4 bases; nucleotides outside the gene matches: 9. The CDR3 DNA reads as TGTGCCAGCAGCCGCGGGCAGGGGGAATACAATGAGCAGTTCTTC. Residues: CASSRGQGEYNEQFF.

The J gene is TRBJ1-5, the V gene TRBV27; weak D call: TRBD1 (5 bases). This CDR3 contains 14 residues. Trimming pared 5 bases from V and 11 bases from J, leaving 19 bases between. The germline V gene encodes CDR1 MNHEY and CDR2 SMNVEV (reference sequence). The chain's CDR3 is CASSPGGGPKAQHF. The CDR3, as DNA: TGTGCCAGCAGTCCGGGGGGAGGGCCCAAGGCCCAGCATTTT.

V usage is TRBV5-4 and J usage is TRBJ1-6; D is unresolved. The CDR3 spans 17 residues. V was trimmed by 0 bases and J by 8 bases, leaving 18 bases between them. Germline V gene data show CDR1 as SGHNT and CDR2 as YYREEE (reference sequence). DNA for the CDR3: TGTGCCAGCAGCTTGGCTCCGGGAGGAAAATTGGATTCACCCCTCCACTTT. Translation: CASSLAPGGKLDSPLHF. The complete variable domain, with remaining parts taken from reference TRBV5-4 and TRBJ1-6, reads ETGVTQSPTHLIKTRGQQVTLRCSSQSGHNTVSWYQQALGQGPQFIFQYYREEENGRGNFPPRFSGLQFPNYSSELNVNALELDDSALYLCASSLAPGGKLDSPLHFGNGTRLTVT.

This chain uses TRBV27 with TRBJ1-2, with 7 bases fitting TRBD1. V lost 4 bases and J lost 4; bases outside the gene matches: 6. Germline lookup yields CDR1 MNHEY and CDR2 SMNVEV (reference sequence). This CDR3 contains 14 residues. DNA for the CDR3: TGTGCCAGCAGTTCCAAGACAGGGTCCTATGGCTACACCTTC. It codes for CASSSKTGSYGYTF.

CDR3 loop: CASSGARGVYGYTF. In DNA, the CDR3 is TGTGCCAGCAGTGGGGCCAGGGGTGTGTATGGCTACACCTTC. The rearrangement links TRBV27 to TRBJ1-2, with TRBD1 as a possible D gene (6 bases). Germline V lookup: CDR1 MNHEY, CDR2 SMNVEV (reference sequence). Trimming took off 5 bases at V and 5 bases at J, with 15 bases between the two ends. This CDR3 comprises 14 residues.

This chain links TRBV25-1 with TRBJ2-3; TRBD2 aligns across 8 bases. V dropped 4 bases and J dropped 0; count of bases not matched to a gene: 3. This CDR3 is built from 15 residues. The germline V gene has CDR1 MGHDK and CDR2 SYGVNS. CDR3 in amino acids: CASSVAGSSTDTQYF. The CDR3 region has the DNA TGTGCCAGCAGTGTAGCGGGGTCTAGCACAGATACGCAGTATTTT.

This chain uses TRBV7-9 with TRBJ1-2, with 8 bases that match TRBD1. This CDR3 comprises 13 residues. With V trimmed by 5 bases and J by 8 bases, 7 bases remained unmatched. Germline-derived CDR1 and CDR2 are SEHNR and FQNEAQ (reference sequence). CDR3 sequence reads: CASSLRGLEGYTF. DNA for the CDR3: TGTGCCAGCAGCCTCAGGGGGCTAGAAGGCTACACCTTC.

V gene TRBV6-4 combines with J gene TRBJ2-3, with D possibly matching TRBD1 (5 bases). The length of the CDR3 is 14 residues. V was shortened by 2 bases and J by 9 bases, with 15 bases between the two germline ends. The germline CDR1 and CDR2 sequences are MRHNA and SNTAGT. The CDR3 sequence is CASSDTQGRGTQYF. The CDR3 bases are TGTGCCAGCAGTGACACTCAGGGTCGAGGAACGCAGTATTTT.

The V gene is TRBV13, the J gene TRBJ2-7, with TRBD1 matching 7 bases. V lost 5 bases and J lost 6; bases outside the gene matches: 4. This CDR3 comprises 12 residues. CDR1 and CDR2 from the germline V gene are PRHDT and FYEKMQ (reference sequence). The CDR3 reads CASSADRAEQYF. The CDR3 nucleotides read TGTGCCAGCAGCGCAGACAGGGCCGAGCAGTACTTC.

CDR3 coding DNA: TGTGCCAGCAGCCCAAAGGACAGACTCCGCACTGAAGCTTTCTTT. Its protein is CASSPKDRLRTEAFF. The chain combines TRBV5-4 with TRBJ1-1; maybe TRBD1 (6 bases). Trimming took off 4 bases at V and 4 bases at J, with 17 bases between the two ends. The germline CDR1 and CDR2 sequences are SGHNT and YYREEE (reference sequence). The CDR3 is 15 amino acids.

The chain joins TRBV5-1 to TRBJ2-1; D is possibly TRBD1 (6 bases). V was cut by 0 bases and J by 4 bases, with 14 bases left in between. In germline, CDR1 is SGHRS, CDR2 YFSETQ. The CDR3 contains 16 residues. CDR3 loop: CASSLGGTPGYNEQFF. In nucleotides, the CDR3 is TGCGCCAGCAGCTTGGGGGGGACACCAGGATACAATGAGCAGTTCTTC.

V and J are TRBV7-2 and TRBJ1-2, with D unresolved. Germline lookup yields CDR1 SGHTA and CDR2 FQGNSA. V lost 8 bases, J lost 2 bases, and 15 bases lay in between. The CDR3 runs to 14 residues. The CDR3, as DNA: TGTGCCAGCCGGCTAGCAGCAAGCAACTATGGCTACACCTTC. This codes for CASRLAASNYGYTF.

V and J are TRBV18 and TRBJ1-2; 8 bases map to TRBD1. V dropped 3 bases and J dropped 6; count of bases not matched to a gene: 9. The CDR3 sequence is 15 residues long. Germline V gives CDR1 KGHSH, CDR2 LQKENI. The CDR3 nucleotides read TGTGCCAGCTCACCTACGACAGGGGTATTAAATGGCTACACCTTC. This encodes CASSPTTGVLNGYTF.

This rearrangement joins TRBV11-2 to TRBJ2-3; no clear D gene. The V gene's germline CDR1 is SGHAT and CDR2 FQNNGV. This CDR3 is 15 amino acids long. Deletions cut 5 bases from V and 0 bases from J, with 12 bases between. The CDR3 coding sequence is TGTGCCAGCAGCCGAGACTCAACTAGCACAGATACGCAGTATTTT. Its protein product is CASSRDSTSTDTQYF.

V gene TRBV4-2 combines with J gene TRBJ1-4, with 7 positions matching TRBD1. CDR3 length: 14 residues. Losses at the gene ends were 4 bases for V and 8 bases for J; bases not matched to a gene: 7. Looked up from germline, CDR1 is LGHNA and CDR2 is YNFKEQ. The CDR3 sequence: CASSPDRAGEKLFF. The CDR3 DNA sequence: TGTGCCAGCAGCCCAGACAGGGCGGGGGAAAAACTGTTTTTT.

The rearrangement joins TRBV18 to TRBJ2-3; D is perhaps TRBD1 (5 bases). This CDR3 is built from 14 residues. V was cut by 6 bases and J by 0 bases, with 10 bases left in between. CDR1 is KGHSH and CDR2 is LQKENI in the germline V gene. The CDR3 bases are TGTGCCAGCTCTATACAGGATAGCACAGATACGCAGTATTTT. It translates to CASSIQDSTDTQYF. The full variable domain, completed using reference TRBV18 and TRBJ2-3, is NAGVMQNPRHLVRRRGQEARLRCSPMKGHSHVYWYRQLPEEGLKFMVYLQKENIIDESGMPKERFSAEFPKEGPSILRIQQVVRGDSAAYFCASSIQDSTDTQYFGPGTRLTVL.

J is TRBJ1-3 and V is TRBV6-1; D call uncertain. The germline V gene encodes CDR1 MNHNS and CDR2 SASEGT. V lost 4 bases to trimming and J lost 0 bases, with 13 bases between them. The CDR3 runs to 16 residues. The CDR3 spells CASSAMSGISGNTIYF. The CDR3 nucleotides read TGTGCCAGCAGTGCCATGTCAGGTATCTCTGGAAACACCATATATTTT.

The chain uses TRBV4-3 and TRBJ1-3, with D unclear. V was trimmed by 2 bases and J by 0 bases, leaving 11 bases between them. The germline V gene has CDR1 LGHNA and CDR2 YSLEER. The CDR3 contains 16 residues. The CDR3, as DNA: TGCGCCAGCAGCCAATTTTTAGCGGGCTCTGGAAACACCATATATTTT. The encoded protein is CASSQFLAGSGNTIYF.

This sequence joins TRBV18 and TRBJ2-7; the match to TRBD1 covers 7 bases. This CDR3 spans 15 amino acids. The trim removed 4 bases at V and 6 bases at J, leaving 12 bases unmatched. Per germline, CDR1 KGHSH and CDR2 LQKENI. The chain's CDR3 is CASSRTTGIESEQYF. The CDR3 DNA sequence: TGTGCCAGCTCACGTACGACAGGGATTGAATCCGAGCAGTACTTC.

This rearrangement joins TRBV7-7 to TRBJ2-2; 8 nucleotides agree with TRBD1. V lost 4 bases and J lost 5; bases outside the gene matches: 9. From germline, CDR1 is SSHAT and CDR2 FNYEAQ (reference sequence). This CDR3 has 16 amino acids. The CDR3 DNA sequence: TGTGCCAGCAGCTCGACCGGGACAGGCATAACCGGGGAGCTGTTTTTT. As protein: CASSSTGTGITGELFF.

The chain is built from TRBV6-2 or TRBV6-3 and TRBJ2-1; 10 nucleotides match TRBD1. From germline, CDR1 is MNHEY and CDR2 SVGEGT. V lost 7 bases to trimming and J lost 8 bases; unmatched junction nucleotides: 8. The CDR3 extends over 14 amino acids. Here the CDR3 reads CASIPRTGGDEQFF. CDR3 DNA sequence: TGTGCCAGCATCCCCCGGACAGGGGGTGATGAGCAGTTCTTC.

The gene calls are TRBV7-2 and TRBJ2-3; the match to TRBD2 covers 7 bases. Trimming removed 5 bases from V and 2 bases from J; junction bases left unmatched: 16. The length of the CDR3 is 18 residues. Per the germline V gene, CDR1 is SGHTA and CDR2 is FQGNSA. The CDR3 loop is CASSLYLRAGRATDTQYF. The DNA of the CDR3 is TGTGCCAGCAGCCTTTATTTAAGAGCGGGACGGGCCACAGATACGCAGTATTTT.

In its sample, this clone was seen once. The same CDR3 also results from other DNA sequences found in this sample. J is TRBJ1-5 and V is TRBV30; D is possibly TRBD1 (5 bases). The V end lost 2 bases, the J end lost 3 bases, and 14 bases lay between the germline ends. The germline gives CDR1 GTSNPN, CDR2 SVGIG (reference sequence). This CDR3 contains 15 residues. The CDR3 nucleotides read TGTGCCTGGAGTCTTGGGCAGGGCAACAATCAGCCCCAGCATTTT. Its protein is CAWSLGQGNNQPQHF.

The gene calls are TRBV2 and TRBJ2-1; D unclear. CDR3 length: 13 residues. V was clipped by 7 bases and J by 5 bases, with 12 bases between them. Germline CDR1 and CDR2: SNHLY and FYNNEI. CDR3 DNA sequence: TGTGCCAGCAAGGCTACAGATAACAATGAGCAGTTCTTC. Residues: CASKATDNNEQFF.

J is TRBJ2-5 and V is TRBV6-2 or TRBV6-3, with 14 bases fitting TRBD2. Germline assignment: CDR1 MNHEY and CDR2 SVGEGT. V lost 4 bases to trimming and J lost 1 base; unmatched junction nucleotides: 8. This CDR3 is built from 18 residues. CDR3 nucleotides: TGTGCCAGCAGTTTGGGACTAGCGGGGGCCGTATTCCAAGAGACCCAGTACTTC. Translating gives CASSLGLAGAVFQETQYF.